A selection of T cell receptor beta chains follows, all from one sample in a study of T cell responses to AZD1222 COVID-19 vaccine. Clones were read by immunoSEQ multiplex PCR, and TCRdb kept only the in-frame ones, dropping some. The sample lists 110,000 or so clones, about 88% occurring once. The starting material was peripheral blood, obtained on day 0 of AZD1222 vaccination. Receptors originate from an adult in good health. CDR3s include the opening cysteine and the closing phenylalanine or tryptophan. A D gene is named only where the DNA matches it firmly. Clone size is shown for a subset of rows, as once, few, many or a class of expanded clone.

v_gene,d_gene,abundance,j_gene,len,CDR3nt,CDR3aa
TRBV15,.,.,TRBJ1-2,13,TGTGCCACCAGCTCCCTTAGGGGCTTTGGCTACACCTTC,CATSSLRGFGYTF
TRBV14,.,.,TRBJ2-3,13,TGTGCCAGCAGCCAAGACCGGTCAGATACGCAGTATTTT,CASSQDRSDTQYF
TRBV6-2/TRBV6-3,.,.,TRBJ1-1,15,TGTGCCAGCAGTTCCCCGGACGGATTTGGTACTGAAGCTTTCTTT,CASSSPDGFGTEAFF
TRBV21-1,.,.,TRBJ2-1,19,TGTGCCAGCAGCAAAGTATCCTGGCCAGGGGAGGGATTATACAATGAGCAGTTCTTC,CASSKVSWPGEGLYNEQFF
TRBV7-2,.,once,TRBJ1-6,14,TGTGCCAGCAGCTTAATGGGCAGCAATTCACCCCTCCACTTT,CASSLMGSNSPLHF
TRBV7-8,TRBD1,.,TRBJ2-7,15,TGTGCCAGCAGCTCGTCCCGGGACAGGGTCCAGGGGCAGTACTTC,CASSSSRDRVQGQYF
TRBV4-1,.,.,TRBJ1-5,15,TGCGCCAGCAGCCAATTGGGATATAGCAATCAGCCCCAGCATTTT,CASSQLGYSNQPQHF
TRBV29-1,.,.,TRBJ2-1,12,TGCAGCGTTGTGGGGGTGTACAATGAGCAGTTCTTC,CSVVGVYNEQFF
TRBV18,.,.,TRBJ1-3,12,TGTGCCAGCTCACTTAACGCGGACACCATATATTTT,CASSLNADTIYF
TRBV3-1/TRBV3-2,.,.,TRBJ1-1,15,TGTGCCAGCAGCCAAGCACGTACGGAGGGCACTGAAGCTTTCTTT,CASSQARTEGTEAFF
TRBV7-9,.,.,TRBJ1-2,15,TGTGCCAGCAGCTTAGAGGGGGGCAGGGTACATGGCTACACCTTC,CASSLEGGRVHGYTF
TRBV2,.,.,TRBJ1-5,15,TGTGCCAGCAGTCCCGGGGGACTTATGTATCAGCCCCAGCATTTT,CASSPGGLMYQPQHF
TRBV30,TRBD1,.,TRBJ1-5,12,TGTGCCTGGAGTACAGGGGGACAGCCCCAGCATTTT,CAWSTGGQPQHF
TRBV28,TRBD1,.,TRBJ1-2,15,TGTGCCAGCATCGCCCGGGACAGAGTCCTCTATGGCTACACCTTC,CASIARDRVLYGYTF
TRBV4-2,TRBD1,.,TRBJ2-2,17,TGTGCCAGCAGCCAGGACAGGAGGAGCGCGAACACCGGGGAGCTGTTTTTT,CASSQDRRSANTGELFF
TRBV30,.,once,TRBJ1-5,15,TGTGCCTGGACTCCCCCGGGGCAACGCAATCAGCCCCAGCATTTT,CAWTPPGQRNQPQHF
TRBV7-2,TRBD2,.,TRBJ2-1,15,TGTGCCAGCAGCTTTGGGACTAAAAGAGGCAATGAGCAGTTCTTC,CASSFGTKRGNEQFF
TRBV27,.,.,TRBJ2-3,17,TGTGCCAGCAGTTCGCTAATGCGACCAGGGGGCACAGATACGCAGTATTTT,CASSSLMRPGGTDTQYF
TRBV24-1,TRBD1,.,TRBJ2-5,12,TGTGCCACGGACAGGGCCGGGGAGACCCAGTACTTC,CATDRAGETQYF
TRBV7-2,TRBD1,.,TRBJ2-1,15,TGTGCCAGCAGCCTCCCGGGACAGACGTACAATGAGCAGTTCTTC,CASSLPGQTYNEQFF
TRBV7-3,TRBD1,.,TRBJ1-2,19,TGTGCCAGCAGCTTTTGGACAGGGGCCGCAGAGACCTCTAACTATGGCTACACCTTC,CASSFWTGAAETSNYGYTF
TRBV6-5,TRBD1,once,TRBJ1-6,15,TGTGCCAGCAGCCTGACAGGGTTGGTAGATTCACCCCTCCACTTT,CASSLTGLVDSPLHF
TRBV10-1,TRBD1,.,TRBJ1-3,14,TGCGCCAGCGACAGGGCCCTCTCTGGAAACACCATATATTTT,CASDRALSGNTIYF
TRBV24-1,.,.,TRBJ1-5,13,TGTGCCACCAGTCAACAGGGCAATCAGCCCCAGCATTTT,CATSQQGNQPQHF
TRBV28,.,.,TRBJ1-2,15,TGTGCCAGCAGTCCCGGGACGTATGCTAACTATGGCTACACCTTC,CASSPGTYANYGYTF
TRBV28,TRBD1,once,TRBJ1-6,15,TGTGCCAGCAGTTTATTCGGGACAGCAAATTCACCCCTCCACTTT,CASSLFGTANSPLHF
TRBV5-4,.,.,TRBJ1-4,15,TGTGCCAGCAGCTTCGGGGGAACAACTAATGAAAAACTGTTTTTT,CASSFGGTTNEKLFF
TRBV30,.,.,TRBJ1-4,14,TGTGCCTGGGCCATACGGGCCCTGAGGGAAAAACTGTTTTTT,CAWAIRALREKLFF
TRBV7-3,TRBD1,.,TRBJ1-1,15,TGTGCCAGCAGCCCATCGGGACAGGGAGGTACTGAAGCTTTCTTT,CASSPSGQGGTEAFF
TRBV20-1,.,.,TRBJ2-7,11,TGCAGTGCCGATGACTTGTCCGAGCAGTACTTC,CSADDLSEQYF
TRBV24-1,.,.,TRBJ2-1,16,TGTGCCACCAGTGATATGGGCGGGATCTCTATAAATGAGCAGTTCTTC,CATSDMGGISINEQFF
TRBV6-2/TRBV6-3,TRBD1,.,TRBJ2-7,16,TGTGCCAGCAGTTACTCCTACAGGGGGATGGACTACGAGCAGTACTTC,CASSYSYRGMDYEQYF
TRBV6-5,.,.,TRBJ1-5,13,TGTGCCAGCAGTTACGGCCCAAATCAGCCCCAGCATTTT,CASSYGPNQPQHF
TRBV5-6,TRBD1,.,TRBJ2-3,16,TGTGCCAGCAGCTTGAGGACAGGGGGCCTCGTGGATACGCAGTATTTT,CASSLRTGGLVDTQYF
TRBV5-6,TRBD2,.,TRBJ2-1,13,TGTGCCAGCGGGCTAGCGGGAGCGGGTGAGCAGTTCTTC,CASGLAGAGEQFF
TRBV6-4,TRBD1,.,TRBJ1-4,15,TGTGCCAGCAGTAAAGACAGGGGGGGTAATGAAAAACTGTTTTTT,CASSKDRGGNEKLFF
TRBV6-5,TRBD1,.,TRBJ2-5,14,TGTGCCAGCAGTCCGGGACAGGGGCCAGAGACCCAGTACTTC,CASSPGQGPETQYF
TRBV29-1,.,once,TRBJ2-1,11,TGCAGCGTCGACTCCACCAATGAGCAGTTCTTC,CSVDSTNEQFF
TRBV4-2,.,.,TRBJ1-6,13,TGTGCCAGCAGCCAAGAGATGAATTCACCCCTCCACTTT,CASSQEMNSPLHF
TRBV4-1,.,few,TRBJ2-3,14,TGCGCCAGCAGCTTTACGGAGGTCACAGATACGCAGTATTTT,CASSFTEVTDTQYF
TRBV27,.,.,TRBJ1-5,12,TGTGCCAGCTGGGTGGTGGGTCAGCCCCAGCATTTT,CASWVVGQPQHF
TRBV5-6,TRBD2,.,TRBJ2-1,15,TGTGCCAGCAGCTTGTTTGGCGGGAGGGACAATGAGCAGTTCTTC,CASSLFGGRDNEQFF
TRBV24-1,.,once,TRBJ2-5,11,TGTGCCACCAGTGCAGGTGAGACCCAGTACTTC,CATSAGETQYF
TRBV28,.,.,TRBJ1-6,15,TGTGCCAGCATTGGGGGGAGCTCCTATAATTCACCCCTCCACTTT,CASIGGSSYNSPLHF
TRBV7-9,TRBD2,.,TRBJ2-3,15,TGTGCCAGCAGCTTAGTTAGCGGGAGCGCAGATACGCAGTATTTT,CASSLVSGSADTQYF
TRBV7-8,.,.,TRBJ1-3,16,TGTGCCAGCAGCCGAGAAGGGGGAAATCCTGGAAACACCATATATTTT,CASSREGGNPGNTIYF